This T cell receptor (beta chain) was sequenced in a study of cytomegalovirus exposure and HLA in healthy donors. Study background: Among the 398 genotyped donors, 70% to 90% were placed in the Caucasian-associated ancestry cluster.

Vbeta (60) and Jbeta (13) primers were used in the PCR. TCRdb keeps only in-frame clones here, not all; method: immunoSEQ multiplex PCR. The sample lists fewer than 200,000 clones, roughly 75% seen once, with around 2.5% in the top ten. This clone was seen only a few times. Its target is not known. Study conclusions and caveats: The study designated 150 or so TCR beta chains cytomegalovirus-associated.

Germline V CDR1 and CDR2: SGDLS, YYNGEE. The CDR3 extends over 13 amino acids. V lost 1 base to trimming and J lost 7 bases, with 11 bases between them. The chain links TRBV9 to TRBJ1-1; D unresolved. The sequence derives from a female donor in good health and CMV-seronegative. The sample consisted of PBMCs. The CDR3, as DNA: TGTGCCAGCAGCGTATCGGGAACCAGTGAAGCTTTCTTT. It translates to CASSVSGTSEAFF.